One sample yielded the 32 T cell receptor beta chains listed below, sequenced in a study of shared clonotypes between healthy human individuals. Libraries were prepared by immunoSEQ multiplex PCR; TCRdb keeps only in-frame clonotypes and omits some of them. The sample has about 2.3 million clones, roughly 90% seen once. The specimen sequenced was naive CD4+ T cells from PBMCs. Subset meaning: CD45RA+ positively selected. The receptors originated from a young man in good health. Some clones in this sample may be carry-over from other donors' samples.

CDR3 DNA: TGCGCCAGCAGCGACGGGACTAGCGGGAGAGAAGAGCTGTTTTTT. Translating gives CASSDGTSGREELFF. The chain carries TRBV5-1 and TRBJ2-2, with 14 bases fitting TRBD2. The CDR3 consists of 15 residues. J gave up 11 bases and V 4 bases, and 7 bases lay outside the gene matches. Per the germline V gene, CDR1 is SGHRS and CDR2 is YFSETQ. Variable domain in full (rest from reference TRBV5-1 and TRBJ2-2): KAGVTQTPRYLIKTRGQQVTLSCSPISGHRSVSWYQQTPGQGLQFLFEYFSETQRNKGNFPGRFSGRQFSNSRSEMNVSTLELGDSALYLCASSDGTSGREELFFGEGSRLTVL.

The rearrangement uses TRBV18 and TRBJ2-7; tentative D call: TRBD2 (5 bases). The CDR3 is made up of 14 amino acids. Trimming stripped 6 bases from V and 2 bases from J, with 14 bases between. Germline CDR1 is KGHSH and CDR2 is LQKENI. The CDR3 spells CASSREGYAYEQYF. The CDR3 nucleotides are TGTGCCAGCTCTCGGGAAGGGTATGCCTACGAGCAGTACTTC.

The gene calls are TRBV4-1 and TRBJ2-7; 9 bases match TRBD2. Germline CDR1 MGHRA, CDR2 YSYEKL. This CDR3 contains 16 residues. V trimming: 3 bases; J trimming: 5 bases; junction bases outside the gene matches: 11. The CDR3: CASSHRLAEGVDEQYF. CDR3 coding DNA: TGCGCCAGCAGCCACAGACTAGCGGAGGGGGTAGACGAGCAGTACTTC.

This rearrangement joins TRBV6-1 to TRBJ1-2, with TRBD1 identical over 7 bases. Unmatched junction bases numbered 5, after V lost 9 bases and J lost 7 bases. The CDR3 is 11 residues long. Germline CDR1 MNHNS, CDR2 SASEGT. CDR3 bases: TGTGCCAGTTCGACAGGGTCTGGCTACACCTTC. Amino acid sequence: CASSTGSGYTF.

The rearrangement uses TRBV18 and TRBJ1-4; D perhaps matches TRBD1 (6 bases). From germline, CDR1 is KGHSH and CDR2 LQKENI. V dropped 3 bases and J dropped 11 bases, with 13 bases sitting between them. This CDR3 is 13 amino acids long. CDR3 sequence (DNA): TGTGCCAGCTCACCCCGACAGGAAGGGAAACTGTTTTTT. It translates to CASSPRQEGKLFF.

The chain links TRBV7-9 to TRBJ1-5; no clear D. The germline V and J ends were trimmed by 3 bases and 3 bases, with 9 bases remaining between them. CDR1 SEHNR and CDR2 FQNEAQ come from the germline V gene (reference sequence). This CDR3 contains 14 residues. CDR3 nucleotide sequence: TGTGCCAGCAGCTTCCTAGGGAACAATCAGCCCCAGCATTTT. Protein: CASSFLGNNQPQHF.

The chain is built from TRBV6-6 and TRBJ2-1, with D possibly being TRBD2 (5 bases). This CDR3 spans 12 amino acids. Germline V gives CDR1 MNHNY, CDR2 SVGAGI (reference sequence). V lost 7 bases, J lost 7 bases, and 11 bases lay in between. The CDR3: CASTQPGNEQFF. In nucleotides, the CDR3 is TGTGCCAGCACCCAGCCGGGGAATGAGCAGTTCTTC.

The chain couples TRBV9 to TRBJ1-1; TRBD1 might be the D (5 bases). V lost 4 bases, J lost 4 bases, and 14 bases lay in between. The CDR3 extends over 14 amino acids. CDR1 and CDR2 from the germline V gene are SGDLS and YYNGEE. CDR3 coding DNA: TGTGCCAGCAGCCCAACAGTTGGGGGCACTGAAGCTTTCTTT. This gives the protein CASSPTVGGTEAFF. Filled out from reference TRBV9 and TRBJ1-1, the complete variable domain reads DSGVTQTPKHLITATGQRVTLRCSPRSGDLSVYWYQQSLDQGLQFLIQYYNGEERAKGNILERFSAQQFPDLHSELNLSSLELGDSALYFCASSPTVGGTEAFFGQGTRLTVV.

Comments on this clone: Other DNA sequences in this specimen translate into the identical CDR3. The J gene is TRBJ2-7, the V gene TRBV6-5; D perhaps matches TRBD1 (6 bases). Germline values: CDR1 MNHEY, CDR2 SVGAGI. With 6 bases removed from V and 4 bases from J, the gap between germline ends came to 13 bases. The CDR3 has 13 amino acids. In nucleotides, the CDR3 is TGTGCCAGCAGACTAACAGGGTCTTACGAGCAGTACTTC. It codes for CASRLTGSYEQYF.

This chain connects TRBV9 to TRBJ2-5; 9 bases are a match to TRBD1. The J segment lost 4 bases and the V segment lost 0 bases, leaving 7 bases of the junction unmatched. The CDR3 loop spans 16 amino acids. The germline CDR1 and CDR2 sequences are SGDLS and YYNGEE. The CDR3 bases are TGTGCCAGCAGCGTAGCGGGACAGGGCCCTCCAGAGACCCAGTACTTC. Translated, it gives CASSVAGQGPPETQYF.

This clone has only one observation. V usage is TRBV7-8 and J usage is TRBJ1-4, with no clear D. The V gene lost 2 bases and the J gene lost 9 bases, with 19 bases spanning the gap. The CDR3 length is 16 residues. CDR1 and CDR2 (germline): SGHVS, FQNEAQ. The CDR3 loop is CASSLTAGVTNQKLFF. The CDR3 bases are TGTGCCAGCAGCTTAACGGCCGGTGTTACAAACCAAAAACTGTTTTTT. The full variable domain, in which reference TRBV7-8 and TRBJ1-4 provide the parts outside the CDR3, is GAGVSQSPRYKVAKRGQDVALRCDPISGHVSLFWYQQALGQGPEFLTYFQNEAQLDKSGLPSDRFFAERPEGSVSTLKIQRTQQEDSAVYLCASSLTAGVTNQKLFFGSGTQLSVL.

The sample holds one count of this clone. The chain employs TRBV27 and TRBJ2-7; TRBD2 might be the D (5 bases). V was shortened by 5 bases and J by 0 bases, with 11 bases between the two germline ends. The CDR3 consists of 14 residues. Germline CDR1 MNHEY, CDR2 SMNVEV (reference sequence). The CDR3 nucleotides are TGTGCCAGCAGTCCTAGGAGGAGCTCCTACGAGCAGTACTTC. Translation: CASSPRRSSYEQYF.

This chain uses TRBV30 with TRBJ1-3, with D perhaps matching TRBD1 (5 bases). Deletions cut 5 bases from V and 0 bases from J, with 5 bases between. CDR1 GTSNPN and CDR2 SVGIG come from the germline V gene (reference sequence). The CDR3 consists of 12 residues. The CDR3 here is CAWDSSGNTIYF. The CDR3 nucleotides are TGTGCCTGGGACAGCTCTGGAAACACCATATATTTT.

The sample holds one count of this clone. The sample carries other DNA sequences with the same CDR3. V and J are TRBV28 and TRBJ2-1; weak D call: TRBD2 (5 bases). Germline-derived CDR1 and CDR2 are MDHEN and SYDVKM. The V and J ends lost 2 bases and 10 bases respectively, with 6 bases between them. This CDR3 spans 11 amino acids. CDR3 in DNA: TGTGCCAGCAGTTTAGGAGGCGAGCAGTTCTTC. Encoded protein: CASSLGGEQFF.

The V gene is TRBV6-1, the J gene TRBJ1-1, with D possibly matching TRBD1 (5 bases). Trimming shortened V by 6 bases and J by 3 bases, and 11 bases separated the two germline ends. Germline V gene sequence: CDR1 MNHNS, CDR2 SASEGT. This CDR3 has 13 amino acids. Here the CDR3 reads CASSQDRDTEAFF. The CDR3 DNA follows: TGTGCCAGCAGCCAAGACAGAGACACTGAAGCTTTCTTT.

CDR3 DNA: TGTGCCAGCAGTGGGCAGGGGGGGGATACGCAGTATTTT. It yields the protein CASSGQGGDTQYF. This chain links TRBV6-1 with TRBJ2-3; D possibly matches TRBD1 or TRBD2 (7 bases each). Deletions cut 4 bases from V and 6 bases from J, with 11 bases between. Germline V gene sequence: CDR1 MNHNS, CDR2 SASEGT. CDR3 length equals 13 residues.

This clone came up once. This chain uses TRBV30 with TRBJ1-4; the match to TRBD1 covers 7 bases. The CDR3 is 14 residues long. Germline loops: CDR1 GTSNPN, CDR2 SVGIG (reference sequence). Germline trimming cut 4 bases from V and 5 bases from J; bases unmatched to any gene: 7. The CDR3 coding sequence is TGTGCCTGGAACGGACAGGTTAGCAATGAAAAACTGTTTTTT. Translation: CAWNGQVSNEKLFF.

The chain employs TRBV6-1 and TRBJ2-4, with D perhaps TRBD1 or TRBD2 (6 bases each). CDR1 and CDR2 (germline): MNHNS, SASEGT. The V gene lost 8 bases and the J gene lost 1 base, with 15 bases spanning the gap. This CDR3 comprises 15 residues. The CDR3 loop reads CASGGGRGAKNIQYF. In DNA, the CDR3 is TGTGCCAGCGGTGGGGGGCGAGGGGCCAAAAACATTCAGTACTTC.

The chain joins TRBV7-6 to TRBJ2-7; 10 nucleotides align to TRBD1. Germline V lookup: CDR1 SGHVS, CDR2 FNYEAQ. The CDR3 extends over 15 amino acids. Unmatched junction bases numbered 5, after V lost 1 base and J lost 5 bases. DNA for the CDR3: TGTGCCAGCAGCTTAGTAGGGACAGGGGAGGACGAGCAGTACTTC. It encodes CASSLVGTGEDEQYF.

This clone appeared a few times. V is TRBV4-2 and J is TRBJ2-3, with D possibly matching TRBD2 (5 bases). The CDR3 spans 20 residues. Trimming left V 0 bases short and J 0 bases short, with 22 bases between. Per germline, CDR1 LGHNA and CDR2 YNFKEQ. The CDR3 sequence: CASSQDYRQEIATSTDTQYF. The DNA of the CDR3 is TGTGCCAGCAGCCAAGATTATCGGCAGGAAATAGCGACTAGCACAGATACGCAGTATTTT.

V usage is TRBV7-9 and J usage is TRBJ2-1, with D possibly TRBD1 on 5 matching bases. V lost 8 bases, J lost 1 base, and 15 bases lay in between. CDR3 length: 15 residues. From germline, CDR1 is SEHNR and CDR2 FQNEAQ (reference sequence). As DNA, the CDR3 is TGTGCCAGCGCTGGGGCGGCTTCATCCTACAATGAGCAGTTCTTC. Its translation: CASAGAASSYNEQFF. Drawing the rest from reference TRBV7-9 and TRBJ2-1, the complete variable domain is DTGVSQNPRHKITKRGQNVTFRCDPISEHNRLYWYRQTLGQGPEFLTYFQNEAQLEKSRLLSDRFSAERPKGSFSTLEIQRTEQGDSAMYLCASAGAASSYNEQFFGPGTRLTVL.

The chain links TRBV25-1 to TRBJ1-1, with D tentatively TRBD1 (5 bases). CDR3 size: 11 residues. Germline V CDR1 and CDR2: MGHDK, SYGVNS. V was cut by 7 bases and J by 3 bases, with 6 bases left in between. This chain's CDR3 is CASKGDTEAFF. The DNA of the CDR3 is TGTGCCAGCAAAGGGGACACTGAAGCTTTCTTT.

This chain uses TRBV10-3 with TRBJ2-7; TRBD1 agrees at 8 bases. Germline V gene data show CDR1 as ENHRY and CDR2 as SYGVKD. CDR3 length: 13 amino acids. Germline trimming cut 4 bases from V and 4 bases from J; bases unmatched to any gene: 3. The CDR3 here is CAISATGGYEQYF. CDR3 bases: TGTGCCATCAGTGCAACAGGGGGGTACGAGCAGTACTTC.

The chain combines TRBV5-4 with TRBJ1-2, with TRBD1 matching over 9 bases. Per the germline V gene, CDR1 is SGHNT and CDR2 is YYREEE (reference sequence). V lost 0 bases to trimming and J lost 8 bases; unmatched junction nucleotides: 11. CDR3 length equals 16 residues. This chain's CDR3 is CASSLATTGGAEGYTF. The CDR3 nucleotides are TGTGCCAGCAGCTTGGCGACTACAGGGGGCGCTGAGGGCTACACCTTC.

The CDR3 loop reads CASSPLTGDYGYTF. The CDR3 nucleotides read TGCGCCAGCAGCCCTTTGACAGGGGACTATGGCTACACCTTC. The chain carries TRBV4-1 and TRBJ1-2; 8 bases align to TRBD1. V shed 4 bases and J 3 bases; nucleotides not matched to a gene: 4. The CDR3 has 14 amino acids. Germline CDR1 and CDR2: MGHRA and YSYEKL.

V usage is TRBV7-3 and J usage is TRBJ2-1, with 15 bases identical to TRBD2. The trim removed 4 bases at V and 8 bases at J, leaving 3 bases unmatched. Germline loops: CDR1 SGHTA, CDR2 FQGTGA. This CDR3 region has 15 residues. The CDR3 spells CASSYRTSGRDEQFF. The DNA of the CDR3 is TGTGCCAGCAGCTACCGGACTAGCGGGAGGGATGAGCAGTTCTTC.

This sequence joins TRBV6-1 and TRBJ2-7; either TRBD1 or TRBD2 may fit D (5 bases each). The CDR3 is made up of 16 amino acids. The ends were cut back, 3 bases at V and 1 base at J, with 16 bases in the middle. The germline CDR1 and CDR2 sequences are MNHNS and SASEGT. CDR3 DNA sequence: TGTGCCAGCAGTGACCAGACAGCGGATCCGTCCTACGAGCAGTACTTC. Amino acid sequence: CASSDQTADPSYEQYF.

The genes are TRBV4-3 and TRBJ1-1; no definite D call. Trimming pared 0 bases from V and 5 bases from J, leaving 16 bases between. Germline loops: CDR1 LGHNA, CDR2 YSLEER. The CDR3 is 16 amino acids. This CDR3 is CASSQDLPGSGTEAFF. The DNA of the CDR3 is TGCGCCAGCAGCCAAGATCTCCCGGGATCGGGGACTGAAGCTTTCTTT.

The chain is built from TRBV6-6 and TRBJ1-1; D is uncertain. This CDR3 region has 14 residues. Per the germline V gene, CDR1 is MNHNY and CDR2 is SVGAGI (reference sequence). V lost 2 bases to trimming and J lost 4 bases, with 11 bases between them. This CDR3 is CASSYRGPGTEAFF. The CDR3 bases are TGTGCCAGCAGTTACCGTGGCCCCGGCACTGAAGCTTTCTTT.

The genes are TRBV5-8 and TRBJ2-7; 12 positions agree with TRBD1. Germline lookup yields CDR1 SGHTS and CDR2 YDEGEE. This CDR3 comprises 16 residues. The trim removed 2 bases at V and 4 bases at J, leaving 7 bases unmatched. CDR3 bases: TGTGCCAGCAGCTTCGCCGGGACAGGGGGCTGGTACGAGCAGTACTTC. As protein: CASSFAGTGGWYEQYF.

The table lists this clone with a few counts. This sequence joins TRBV11-2 and TRBJ1-1, with 11 bases that match TRBD1. This CDR3 has 14 amino acids. Germline V gene sequence: CDR1 SGHAT, CDR2 FQNNGV. Losses at the gene ends were 7 bases for V and 5 bases for J; bases not matched to a gene: 6. CDR3 sequence (DNA): TGTGCCAGCACCCTGGGGACAGGGGGAACTGAAGCTTTCTTT. This sequence encodes CASTLGTGGTEAFF.

The chain joins TRBV28 to TRBJ1-1; 10 bases align to TRBD1. This CDR3 region has 13 residues. V shed 4 bases, J shed 7 bases, and the junction held 3 bases outside the gene matches. Germline V gene lookup returns CDR1 MDHEN and CDR2 SYDVKM. The CDR3 DNA is TGTGCCAGCAGTTCGGGACAGGGGCGTGAAGCTTTCTTT. It yields the protein CASSSGQGREAFF. Looking up the rest from reference TRBV28 and TRBJ1-1 gives the full variable domain: DVKVTQSSRYLVKRTGEKVFLECVQDMDHENMFWYRQDPGLGLRLIYFSYDVKMKEKGDIPEGYSVSREKKERFSLILESASTNQTSMYLCASSSGQGREAFFGQGTRLTVV.